The clone carrying this T cell receptor beta chain was observed a single time. Its antigen remains unidentified. The trim removed 5 bases at V and 5 bases at J, leaving 8 bases unmatched. Looked up from germline, CDR1 is SGHVS and CDR2 is FNYEAQ. This CDR3 spans 15 amino acids. Measured with immunoSEQ multiplex PCR; TCRdb has only the in-frame clones, and not every one. This repertoire shows some 35,000 clones, roughly 76% found once; its top ten account for 9% to 13%. The data stem from a study of a mutant IDH1 vaccine in newly diagnosed glioma. The overall study: Across weeks 1, 3, 5, 7, 11, 15, 19 and 23, patients received a vaccination each time, eight in all.

As to time point: week 5, during vaccination. Vaccinated patients received 300 ug of mutant IDH1 20-mer peptide per dose, with topical imiquimod. The chain recombines TRBV7-6 with TRBJ2-5; 10 bases are a match to TRBD1. Here the sequenced sample was PBMCs, taken from a glioma patient whose treatment included an IDH1 peptide vaccine. This receptor was obtained from a man aged 45-60 years with glioma. CDR3 nucleotides: TGTGCCAGCAGCCCCCTGGACAGGGGGTTTGAGACCCAGTACTTC. It is translated as CASSPLDRGFETQYF.